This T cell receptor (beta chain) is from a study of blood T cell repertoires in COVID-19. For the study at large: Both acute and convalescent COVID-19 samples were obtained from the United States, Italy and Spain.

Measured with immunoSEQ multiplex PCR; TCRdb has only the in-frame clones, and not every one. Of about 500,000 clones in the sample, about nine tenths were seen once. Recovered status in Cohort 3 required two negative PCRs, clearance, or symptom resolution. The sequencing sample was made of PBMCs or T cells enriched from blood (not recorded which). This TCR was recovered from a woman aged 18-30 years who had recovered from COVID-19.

The CDR3 loop reads CASREGTESTDEQFF. For the CDR3, the DNA is TGCGCCAGCAGGGAGGGAACAGAATCTACGGATGAGCAGTTCTTC. This chain uses TRBV5-1 with TRBJ2-1; tentative D call: TRBD2 (6 bases). The germline V gene encodes CDR1 SGHRS and CDR2 YFSETQ. Trimming shortened V by 5 bases and J by 8 bases, and 20 bases separated the two germline ends. The CDR3 is 15 amino acids.